Listed below are T cell receptor beta chains from one sample, sequenced in a study of blood T cell repertoires in COVID-19. The protocol was immunoSEQ multiplex PCR, while the TCRdb copy is restricted to in-frame clones and leaves out a portion. In the table there are some 200,000 clones, roughly 80% of which are singletons. The sample taken for sequencing was peripheral blood. These receptors came from a woman between 40 and 55 years old with COVID-19, enrolled during active disease. Each CDR3 is given with its conserved first and last residue. A D gene is named only where the DNA matches it firmly. The size field is filled for only some rows; it gives once, few, many or a size class.

-,-,TRBV7-8,TRBJ1-1,CASSPRENTEAFF,TGTGCCAGCAGCCCCCGGGAAAACACTGAAGCTTTCTTT
TRBD1,-,TRBV19,TRBJ1-2,CASSVDRAYNYGYTF,TGTGCCAGTAGTGTGGACAGGGCTTATAACTATGGCTACACCTTC
-,-,TRBV2,TRBJ1-1,CASTVQVNTEAFF,TGTGCCAGCACTGTACAGGTGAACACTGAAGCTTTCTTT
TRBD2,-,TRBV19,TRBJ2-5,CASSMGSGLARETQYF,TGTGCCAGTAGTATGGGATCGGGACTAGCTAGAGAGACCCAGTACTTC
-,once,TRBV14,TRBJ2-1,CASSPLRGSYNEQFF,TGTGCCAGCAGCCCCCTACGGGGCTCCTACAATGAGCAGTTCTTC
TRBD1,-,TRBV2,TRBJ1-5,CASVFGQGGNQPQHF,TGTGCCAGCGTTTTTGGACAGGGTGGCAATCAGCCCCAGCATTTT
-,-,TRBV5-8,TRBJ1-1,CASSLRPPGTEAFF,TGTGCCAGCAGCTTACGCCCACCGGGCACTGAAGCTTTCTTT
TRBD2,-,TRBV4-1,TRBJ2-3,CASSQDIWVAGIPDTQYF,TGCGCCAGCAGCCAAGATATTTGGGTAGCGGGAATACCGGATACGCAGTATTTT
-,-,TRBV7-3,TRBJ2-1,CASRHQEGPSSYNEQFF,TGTGCCAGCAGGCACCAGGAGGGTCCCAGCTCCTACAATGAGCAGTTCTTC
TRBD1,-,TRBV19,TRBJ2-3,CASSIGSRGHGDTQYF,TGTGCCAGTAGTATCGGGAGCAGGGGGCATGGGGATACGCAGTATTTT
TRBD1,-,TRBV5-5,TRBJ2-7,CASSFLGTESYEQYF,TGTGCCAGCAGCTTTTTAGGGACAGAATCCTACGAGCAGTACTTC
-,-,TRBV11-2,TRBJ2-3,CASSLRASRPSTDTQYF,TGTGCCAGCAGCCTCCGGGCTAGCCGGCCCAGCACAGATACGCAGTATTTT
-,-,TRBV7-8,TRBJ2-3,CASSLFQGGVTDTQYF,TGTGCCAGCAGCTTATTCCAGGGGGGAGTGACAGATACGCAGTATTTT
-,-,TRBV7-3,TRBJ2-5,CASSLRAEETQYF,TGTGCCAGCAGCTTAAGGGCCGAGGAGACCCAGTACTTC
-,-,TRBV3-1/TRBV3-2,TRBJ2-3,CASSHYRDTQYF,TGTGCCAGCAGCCACTACAGGGATACGCAGTATTTT
TRBD1,-,TRBV19,TRBJ2-2,CASSTGTGVTGELFF,TGTGCCAGTAGCACCGGGACAGGGGTAACCGGGGAGCTGTTTTTT
-,-,TRBV13,TRBJ2-2,CASYESFTGELFF,TGTGCCAGCTACGAGAGTTTCACCGGGGAGCTGTTTTTT
TRBD2,-,TRBV6-5,TRBJ2-7,CASSYSKLAGIYEQYF,TGTGCCAGCAGTTACTCGAAACTAGCGGGAATCTACGAGCAGTACTTC
-,once,TRBV27,TRBJ1-1,CASSFLTANTEAFF,TGTGCCAGCAGTTTCCTAACAGCGAACACTGAAGCTTTCTTT
-,-,TRBV28,TRBJ1-1,CASSFSGYTEAFF,TGTGCCAGCAGTTTTTCAGGATACACTGAAGCTTTCTTT
-,-,TRBV5-4,TRBJ2-7,CASRPRGGNYEQYF,TGTGCCAGCAGGCCTAGGGGAGGAAACTACGAGCAGTACTTC
TRBD1,-,TRBV19,TRBJ2-2,CASTYRGQGNTGELFF,TGTGCCAGTACCTATAGGGGACAGGGGAACACCGGGGAGCTGTTTTTT
-,-,TRBV19,TRBJ2-1,CASMARWAGYNEQFF,TGTGCCAGTATGGCACGGTGGGCGGGATACAATGAGCAGTTCTTC
-,-,TRBV7-9,TRBJ2-5,CASSSGTHGEVGQYF,TGTGCCAGCAGCTCCGGGACGCACGGGGAGGTCGGCCAGTACTTC
-,-,TRBV9,TRBJ2-1,CASSAGRGRYNEQFF,TGTGCCAGCAGCGCTGGACGGGGTAGGTACAATGAGCAGTTCTTC
-,once,TRBV10-3,TRBJ1-1,CAISPGQGNTEAFF,TGTGCCATCAGTCCGGGACAAGGGAACACTGAAGCTTTCTTT
-,-,TRBV10-2,TRBJ2-3,CASSLIGEGADTQYF,TGCGCCAGCAGTCTAATCGGGGAGGGGGCAGATACGCAGTATTTT
-,few,TRBV4-2,TRBJ2-3,CASREGIRDTDTQYF,TGTGCCAGCAGGGAGGGCATAAGAGACACAGATACGCAGTATTTT
-,-,TRBV5-1,TRBJ2-3,CASSVSGGGADTQYF,TGCGCCAGCAGCGTCAGTGGGGGGGGCGCAGATACGCAGTATTTT
TRBD1,-,TRBV19,TRBJ2-1,CASSRSRGRVYEQFF,TGTGCCAGTAGTCGGTCCAGGGGGCGAGTCTATGAGCAGTTCTTC
TRBD1,-,TRBV18,TRBJ2-7,CASSPLRGTDSYEQYF,TGTGCCAGCTCACCTCTTCGTGGGACAGACTCCTACGAGCAGTACTTC
-,-,TRBV5-1,TRBJ1-1,CASSLRGELSTEAFF,TGCGCCAGCAGCTTGCGTGGGGAGCTAAGCACTGAAGCTTTCTTT
-,-,TRBV7-5,TRBJ2-7,CARSLARGRGKGYEQYF,TGTGCCAGAAGCTTAGCCCGAGGGCGGGGCAAGGGCTACGAGCAGTACTTC
-,once,TRBV6-5,TRBJ2-1,CASSYSIGIEQFF,TGTGCCAGCAGTTATTCAATTGGCATTGAGCAGTTCTTC
TRBD1,-,TRBV6-4,TRBJ1-5,CASSDKSPDRLESTYSNQPQHF,TGTGCCAGCAGTGACAAATCCCCGGACAGGCTAGAGAGTACCTATAGCAATCAGCCCCAGCATTTT